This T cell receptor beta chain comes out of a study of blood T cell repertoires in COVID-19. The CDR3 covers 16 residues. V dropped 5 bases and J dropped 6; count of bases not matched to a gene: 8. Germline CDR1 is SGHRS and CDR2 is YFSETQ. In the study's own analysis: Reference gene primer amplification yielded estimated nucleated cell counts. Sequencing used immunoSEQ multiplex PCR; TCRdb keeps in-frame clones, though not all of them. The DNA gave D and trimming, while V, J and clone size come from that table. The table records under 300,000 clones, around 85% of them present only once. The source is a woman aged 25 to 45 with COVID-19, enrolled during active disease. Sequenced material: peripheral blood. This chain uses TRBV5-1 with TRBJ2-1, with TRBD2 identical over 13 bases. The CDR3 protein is CASRGTSGAALNEQFF. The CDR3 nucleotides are TGCGCCAGCAGGGGGACTAGCGGGGCCGCTCTCAATGAGCAGTTCTTC.